The entry below gives a single TCR beta chain sequence along with its context. This sample stems from a study of blood T cell repertoires in COVID-19. CDR1 is LGHDT, CDR2 YNNKEL, per germline (reference sequence). Trimming took off 8 bases at V and 4 bases at J, with 17 bases between the two ends. The CDR3 loop spans 14 amino acids. Using immunoSEQ multiplex PCR, the repertoire was profiled, and TCRdb retains in-frame clones only, with some absent. The repertoire includes about 52,000 clones, about 90% of them detected once, and around a sixth sits in the top ten. The V call is TRBV3-1 (or the pseudogene TRBV3-2), the J call TRBJ2-5, with a weak D call TRBD1 (6 bases). The source is a human donor with active COVID-19. The donor label of this sample is uncertain. The material sequenced was peripheral blood. For the CDR3, the DNA is TGTGCCAGCGCCAGGGGTCCTGAGTTAGAGACCCAGTACTTC. It encodes CASARGPELETQYF.